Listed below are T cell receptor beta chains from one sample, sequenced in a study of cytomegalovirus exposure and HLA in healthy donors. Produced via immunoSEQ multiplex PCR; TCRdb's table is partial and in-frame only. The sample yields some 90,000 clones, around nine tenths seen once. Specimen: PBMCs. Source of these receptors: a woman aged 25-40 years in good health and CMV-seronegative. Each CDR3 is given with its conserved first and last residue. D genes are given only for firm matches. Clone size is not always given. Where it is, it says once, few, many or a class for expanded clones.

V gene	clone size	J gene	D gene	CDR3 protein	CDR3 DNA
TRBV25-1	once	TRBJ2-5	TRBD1	CASSEQGVETQYF	TGTGCCAGCAGTGAACAGGGGGTGGAGACCCAGTACTTC
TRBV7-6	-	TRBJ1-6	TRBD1	CASSPRTGGDSPLHF	TGTGCCAGCAGCCCCAGGACAGGGGGCGATTCACCCCTCCACTTT
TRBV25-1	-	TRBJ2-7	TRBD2	CASSGPTSGSHEQYF	TGTGCCAGCAGTGGCCCCACTAGCGGGAGCCACGAGCAGTACTTC
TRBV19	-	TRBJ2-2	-	CASSIGGVRTGELFF	TGTGCCAGTAGTATAGGCGGGGTTCGCACCGGGGAGCTGTTTTTT
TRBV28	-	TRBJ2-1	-	CASSSSGGDTTDEQFF	TGTGCCAGCAGTTCCAGCGGTGGAGATACGACGGATGAGCAGTTCTTC
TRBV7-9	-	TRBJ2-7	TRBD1	CASSLRTGNEQYF	TGTGCCAGCAGCCTCCGGACAGGGAACGAGCAGTACTTC
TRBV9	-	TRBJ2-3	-	CASSVVDSTDTQYF	TGTGCCAGCAGCGTAGTTGACAGTACAGATACGCAGTATTTT
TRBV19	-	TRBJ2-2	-	CASSIGLLANTGELFF	TGTGCCAGTAGTATAGGACTCCTGGCGAACACCGGGGAGCTGTTTTTT
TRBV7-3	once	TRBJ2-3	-	CASSLTEYEGTDTQYF	TGTGCCAGCAGCTTAACGGAATACGAGGGCACAGATACGCAGTATTTT
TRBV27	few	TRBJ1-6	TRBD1	CASSRTGKASPLHF	TGTGCCAGCAGCCGGACAGGGAAGGCTTCACCCCTCCACTTT
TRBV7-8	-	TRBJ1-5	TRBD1	CASSLRVGQADSNQPQHF	TGTGCCAGCAGCTTAAGGGTCGGACAGGCGGATAGCAATCAGCCCCAGCATTTT
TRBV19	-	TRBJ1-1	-	CASSIRGNTEAFF	TGTGCCAGTAGTATCAGGGGGAACACTGAAGCTTTCTTT
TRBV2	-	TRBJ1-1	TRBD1	CASRVGQGRYTEAFF	TGTGCCAGCAGGGTCGGACAGGGGAGGTACACTGAAGCTTTCTTT
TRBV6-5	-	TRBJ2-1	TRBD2	CASSPPSGLYNEQFF	TGTGCCAGCAGTCCCCCTAGCGGCCTATACAATGAGCAGTTCTTC
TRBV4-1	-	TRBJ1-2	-	CASSQPAGRSLGGYTF	TGCGCCAGCAGCCAACCTGCGGGCAGGTCCCTCGGTGGCTACACCTTC
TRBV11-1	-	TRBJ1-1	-	CASSFRVNTEAFF	TGTGCCAGCAGCTTCCGGGTGAACACTGAAGCTTTCTTT
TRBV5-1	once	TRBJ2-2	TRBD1	CASSLRLAGTGGWQELFF	TGCGCCAGCAGCTTGAGGTTGGCCGGGACAGGGGGCTGGCAGGAGCTGTTTTTT
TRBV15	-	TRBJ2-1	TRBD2	CATSRDLAGGGNEQFF	TGTGCCACCAGCAGAGATCTAGCGGGAGGGGGCAATGAGCAGTTCTTC
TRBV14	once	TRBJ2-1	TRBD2	CASSKYGLAGGNEQFF	TGTGCCAGCAGCAAATACGGACTAGCGGGGGGGAATGAGCAGTTCTTC
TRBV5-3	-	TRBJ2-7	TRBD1	CARSLWDRGPYEQYF	TGTGCCAGAAGCTTGTGGGACAGGGGGCCCTACGAGCAGTACTTC
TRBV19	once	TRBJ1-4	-	CASTRRRRDEKLFF	TGTGCCAGTACACGAAGGAGGCGGGATGAAAAACTGTTTTTT
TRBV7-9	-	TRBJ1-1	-	CASSLGATEAFF	TGTGCCAGCAGTCTAGGGGCCACTGAAGCTTTCTTT
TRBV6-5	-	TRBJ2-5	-	CASSYRRGRETQYF	TGTGCCAGCAGTTACCGGCGGGGGCGAGAGACCCAGTACTTC
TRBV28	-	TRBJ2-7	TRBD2	CASSFDFSGSFHEQYF	TGTGCCAGCAGTTTTGACTTTAGCGGGAGCTTCCACGAGCAGTACTTC
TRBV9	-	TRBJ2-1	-	CASSPRAYNEQFF	TGTGCCAGCAGCCCGAGGGCCTACAATGAGCAGTTCTTC
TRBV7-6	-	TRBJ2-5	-	CASSPYRETQYF	TGTGCCAGCAGCCCTTACCGGGAGACCCAGTACTTC
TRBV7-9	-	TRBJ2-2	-	CASSLVTGTGELFF	TGTGCCAGCAGCTTAGTTACGGGCACCGGGGAGCTGTTTTTT
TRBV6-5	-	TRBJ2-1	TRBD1	CASRQGGDEQFF	TGTGCCAGCAGACAGGGGGGCGATGAGCAGTTCTTC
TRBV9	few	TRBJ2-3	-	CASSVGGTDTQYF	TGTGCCAGCAGCGTAGGAGGGACAGATACGCAGTATTTT
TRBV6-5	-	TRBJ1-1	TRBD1	CASSPRQGKGTEAFF	TGTGCCAGCAGTCCCCGACAGGGGAAAGGGACTGAAGCTTTCTTT
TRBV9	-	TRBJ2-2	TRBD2	CASSPAGGHTGELFF	TGTGCCAGCAGCCCAGCGGGGGGTCACACCGGGGAGCTGTTTTTT
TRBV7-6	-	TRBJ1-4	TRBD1	CASSTGQGSNEKLFF	TGTGCCAGCAGCACAGGACAGGGCTCAAATGAAAAACTGTTTTTT
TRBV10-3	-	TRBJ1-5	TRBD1	CAINDRGRDQPQHF	TGTGCCATCAATGACAGGGGTCGGGATCAGCCCCAGCATTTT
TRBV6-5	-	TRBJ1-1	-	CASSYSRVYTEAFF	TGTGCCAGCAGTTACTCGAGGGTGTACACTGAAGCTTTCTTT
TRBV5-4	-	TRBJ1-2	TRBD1	CASSWWDRAFYGYTF	TGTGCCAGCAGCTGGTGGGACAGGGCCTTCTATGGCTACACCTTC
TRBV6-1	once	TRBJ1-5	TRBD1	CASTPAGQDQPQHF	TGTGCCAGCACACCCGCCGGACAGGATCAGCCCCAGCATTTT